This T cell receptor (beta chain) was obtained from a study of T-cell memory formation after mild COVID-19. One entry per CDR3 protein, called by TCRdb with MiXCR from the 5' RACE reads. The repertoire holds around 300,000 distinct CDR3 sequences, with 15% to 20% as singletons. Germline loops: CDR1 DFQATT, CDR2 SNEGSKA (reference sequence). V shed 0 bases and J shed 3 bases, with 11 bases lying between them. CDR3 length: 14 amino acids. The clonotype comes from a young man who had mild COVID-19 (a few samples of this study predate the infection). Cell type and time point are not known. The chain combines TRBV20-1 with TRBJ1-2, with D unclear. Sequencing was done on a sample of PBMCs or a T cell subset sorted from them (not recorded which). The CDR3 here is CSARDLDGYYGYTF. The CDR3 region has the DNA TGCAGTGCTAGAGATTTGGACGGGTACTATGGCTACACCTTC.